A selection of T cell receptor beta chains follows, all from one sample in a study of cytomegalovirus exposure and HLA in healthy donors. Clones were sequenced by immunoSEQ multiplex PCR, and TCRdb holds only the in-frame ones, with some missing. The data contain about 190,000 clones, roughly four fifths of them singletons. Sequencing input: PBMCs. These receptors all stem from a woman under 40 in good health and CMV-seropositive. Each CDR3 is given with its conserved first and last residue. D genes are given only for firm matches. Not every row has a clone size; where given, it reads once, few, many or a size class.

j_call clone_size cdr3_length d_call v_call cdr3_aa cdr3_nt
TRBJ2-1 NA 17 TRBD2 TRBV28 CASSSLTGTSSYNEQFF TGTGCCAGCAGCTCTCTAACCGGGACTAGCAGCTACAATGAGCAGTTCTTC
TRBJ1-1 NA 13 NA TRBV5-1 CASSPRQNTEAFF TGCGCCAGCAGCCCAAGACAGAACACTGAAGCTTTCTTT
TRBJ2-4 few 16 TRBD2 TRBV2 CASSESPGGAKNIQYF TGTGCCAGCAGTGAAAGTCCGGGGGGTGCCAAAAACATTCAGTACTTC
TRBJ2-5 few 15 NA TRBV5-1 CASSQQGRPRETQYF TGCGCCAGCAGCCAACAGGGGAGGCCAAGGGAGACCCAGTACTTC
TRBJ1-2 NA 11 NA TRBV20-1 CSAVQGDGYTF TGCAGTGCAGTACAGGGAGATGGCTACACCTTC
TRBJ1-1 NA 14 TRBD1 TRBV28 CASSFGQGHTEAFF TGTGCCAGCAGTTTCGGACAGGGGCACACTGAAGCTTTCTTT
TRBJ2-7 NA 15 TRBD1 TRBV2 CASRSDRGTNYEQYF TGTGCCAGCAGATCTGACAGGGGCACAAACTACGAGCAGTACTTC
TRBJ2-3 NA 15 TRBD2 TRBV2 CASSDPAGTTDTQYF TGTGCCAGCAGTGACCCAGCGGGGACGACAGATACGCAGTATTTT
TRBJ2-3 NA 18 TRBD2 TRBV5-1 CASSLTGTSGREADTQYF TGCGCCAGCAGCTTGACCGGGACTAGCGGGAGGGAGGCAGATACGCAGTATTTT
TRBJ2-7 NA 16 TRBD2 TRBV5-4 CASSLDGTSGAYEQYF TGTGCCAGCAGCTTGGATGGGACTAGCGGGGCCTACGAGCAGTACTTC
TRBJ2-1 NA 18 NA TRBV27 CASSLSIGFDNNYNEQFF TGTGCCAGCAGTTTATCGATTGGATTCGACAATAACTACAATGAGCAGTTCTTC
TRBJ1-1 few 14 NA TRBV5-1 CASSLQGPRTEAFF TGCGCCAGCAGCTTGCAGGGCCCCAGGACTGAAGCTTTCTTT
TRBJ2-2 NA 17 TRBD2 TRBV5-1 CASSLAKSSGSTGELFF TGCGCCAGCAGCTTGGCCAAGTCTAGCGGTTCGACCGGGGAGCTGTTTTTT
TRBJ2-7 NA 14 NA TRBV11-2 CASTQSRAEGEQYF TGTGCCAGCACCCAATCTAGGGCCGAGGGAGAGCAGTACTTC
TRBJ1-2 NA 18 TRBD1 TRBV19 CASSYAGTGISPSDGYTF TGTGCCAGTAGCTACGCCGGGACAGGGATTTCCCCCTCGGATGGCTACACCTTC
TRBJ2-7 NA 15 TRBD1 TRBV5-4 CASSPWGQGRPEQYF TGTGCCAGCAGCCCCTGGGGACAGGGACGCCCCGAGCAGTACTTC